This paragraph covers one T cell receptor beta chain sequence. These data are taken from a study of blood T cell repertoires in COVID-19. Study information: Acute and convalescent COVID-19 specimens originated in the United States, Italy and Spain.

In the original analysis: Reference gene primers were amplified, and this amplification served to estimate nucleated cell counts. The table came from immunoSEQ multiplex PCR; TCRdb's copy has only in-frame clones and leaves some out. V and J calls plus clone size are reproduced from that table; the DNA served to infer D and trimming. Of 150,000 to 200,000 clones in the sample, roughly four fifths were seen once. This CDR3 is 15 amino acids long. V shed 0 bases and J shed 7 bases, with 15 bases lying between them. Germline V gene sequence: CDR1 LNHDA, CDR2 SQIVND (reference sequence). Two negative PCRs, clearance, or symptom resolution had been documented for recovered Cohort 3 donors.

Sequenced: PBMCs or T cells enriched from blood (not recorded which). This clonotype was sampled from a middle-aged man who had recovered from COVID-19. The chain carries TRBV19 and TRBJ2-5; TRBD2 is a possible D gene (8 bases). The CDR3 nucleotides read TGTGCCAGTAGTATAGATCGGGAGGGGGCCGGGACCCAGTACTTC. This sequence encodes CASSIDREGAGTQYF.